One sample yielded the 18 T cell receptor beta chains listed below, sequenced in a study of Ad26.COV2.S vaccination and SARS-CoV-2 variants. Sequenced by immunoSEQ multiplex PCR; TCRdb stores in-frame clones only, minus some. The sample lists 320,000 or so clones, roughly 90% seen once, with around 5.5% in the top ten. The treatment here: about 20 received Ad26.COV2.S at low or high dose, single or two shots; 5 received placebo; per-sample allocation not given. Repertoires come from day 63 after the first vaccine or placebo injection. The specimen was peripheral blood, collected in a trial of Ad26.COV2.S vaccine versus placebo. The receptors shown here come from a person aged 18-60 years who received the Ad26.COV2.S COVID-19 vaccine or a placebo.

Only a few counts were recorded for this clone. The rearrangement joins TRBV7-9 to TRBJ2-7; no definite D call. V lost 5 bases and J 0 bases, leaving 5 bases between the germline ends. CDR1 and CDR2 from the germline V gene are SEHNR and FQNEAQ (reference sequence). This CDR3 is built from 12 residues. The CDR3 reads CASSLSSYEQYF. For the CDR3, the DNA is TGTGCCAGCAGCCTCAGCTCCTACGAGCAGTACTTC.

This chain connects TRBV7-8 to TRBJ2-7, with a weak D call TRBD1 (5 bases). Germline V gene lookup returns CDR1 SGHVS and CDR2 FQNEAQ. Trimming shortened V by 5 bases and J by 4 bases, and 15 bases separated the two germline ends. CDR3 size: 14 residues. CDR3 bases: TGTGCCAGCAGCCCGCCGGACAATTCGTACGAGCAGTACGTC. Its translation is CASSPPDNSYEQYV.

The sample holds one count of this clone. The chain joins TRBV4-1 to TRBJ2-1; 10 bases align to TRBD2. The CDR3 length is 15 residues. The ends lost 3 bases at V and 7 bases at J; junction bases unmatched: 6. Germline CDR1 MGHRA, CDR2 YSYEKL. The CDR3 spells CASSHPSGSPNEQFF. The CDR3 DNA sequence: TGCGCCAGCAGCCACCCTAGCGGGAGCCCAAATGAGCAGTTCTTC.

The chain uses TRBV19 and TRBJ1-2; 10 bases map to TRBD1. V shed 5 bases and J 2 bases; nucleotides not matched to a gene: 11. This CDR3 is built from 17 residues. Germline CDR1 and CDR2: LNHDA and SQIVND (reference sequence). CDR3 in amino acids: CASSYGTGAYRNYGYTF. CDR3 DNA: TGTGCCAGTAGTTACGGGACAGGGGCATATCGGAACTATGGCTACACCTTC.

V and J are TRBV10-3 and TRBJ1-2; tentatively, D is TRBD1 (5 bases). From germline, CDR1 is ENHRY and CDR2 SYGVKD. The CDR3 is made up of 16 amino acids. Trimming took 2 bases from V and 4 from J, leaving 17 bases between them. CDR3 coding DNA: TGTGCCATCAGTGAGGGCGGGGCCGTAACCATCTATGGCTACACCTTC. As protein: CAISEGGAVTIYGYTF.

The V call is TRBV5-6, the J call TRBJ1-4; no firm D call. V shed 4 bases and J shed 8 bases, with 15 bases lying between them. CDR3 length: 14 amino acids. Germline CDR1 is SGHDT and CDR2 is YYEEEE. Written as DNA, the CDR3 is TGTGCCAGCAGCCCAGCCGGGAAGACCGAAAAACTGTTTTTT. As protein: CASSPAGKTEKLFF. Variable domain in full (rest from reference TRBV5-6 and TRBJ1-4): DAGVTQSPTHLIKTRGQQVTLRCSPKSGHDTVSWYQQALGQGPQFIFQYYEEEERQRGNFPDRFSGHQFPNYSSELNVNALLLGDSALYLCASSPAGKTEKLFFGSGTQLSVL.

This chain joins TRBV7-9 and TRBJ2-1; the D gene is possibly TRBD1 (5 bases). The CDR3 has 14 amino acids. With 0 bases removed from V and 7 bases from J, the gap between germline ends came to 10 bases. Germline CDR1 is SEHNR and CDR2 is FQNEAQ (reference sequence). CDR3 protein: CASSLAEGDNEQFF. The CDR3 DNA sequence: TGTGCCAGCAGCTTAGCGGAAGGGGATAATGAGCAGTTCTTC.

The rearrangement joins TRBV19 to TRBJ2-3, with 11 bases fitting TRBD2. The germline V gene encodes CDR1 LNHDA and CDR2 SQIVND (reference sequence). With V trimmed by 6 bases and J by 3 bases, 2 bases remained unmatched. This CDR3 has 14 residues. CDR3 residues: CASRLAGGTDTQYF. CDR3 bases: TGTGCCAGTAGGCTAGCGGGAGGAACAGATACGCAGTATTTT.

The chain links TRBV15 to TRBJ2-1, with D uncertain. V was shortened by 5 bases and J by 8 bases, with 7 bases between the two germline ends. CDR1 is LNHNV and CDR2 is YYDKDF in the germline V gene (reference sequence). The CDR3 loop spans 11 amino acids. In DNA, the CDR3 is TGTGCCACCAGCCGGTGGGATGAGCAGTTCTTC. Protein: CATSRWDEQFF.

Only one count was recorded for this clone. The chain employs TRBV14 and TRBJ2-2; the D is unclear. Trimming stripped 6 bases from V and 0 bases from J, with 5 bases between. Looked up from germline, CDR1 is SGHDN and CDR2 is FVKESK. This CDR3 contains 13 residues. This chain's CDR3 is CASRQSNTGELFF. CDR3 sequence (DNA): TGTGCCAGCAGGCAATCGAACACCGGGGAGCTGTTTTTT.

J is TRBJ2-5 and V is TRBV11-3, with 13 positions matching TRBD2. CDR1 is SGHNT, CDR2 YENEEA, per germline. The CDR3 sequence is 16 residues long. The trim removed 5 bases at V and 2 bases at J, leaving 5 bases unmatched. In nucleotides, the CDR3 is TGTGCCAGCAGCACAGGGACTAGCGGGACTCAAGAGACCCAGTACTTC. It translates to CASSTGTSGTQETQYF.

Only one count was recorded for this clone. The chain combines TRBV24-1 with TRBJ2-7; 11 nucleotides match TRBD1. Germline V gene data show CDR1 as KGHDR and CDR2 as SFDVKD. CDR3 size: 17 residues. V lost 4 bases to trimming and J lost 3 bases; unmatched junction nucleotides: 10. Written as DNA, the CDR3 is TGTGCCACCAGTGACGGGAACCGGGACAGGGGGGGCTACGAGCAGTACTTC. This codes for CATSDGNRDRGGYEQYF.

The J gene is TRBJ1-3, the V gene TRBV7-9; a weak D match, TRBD1 (5 bases). CDR1 and CDR2 from the germline V gene are SEHNR and FQNEAQ (reference sequence). V was shortened by 3 bases and J by 0 bases, with 15 bases between the two germline ends. This CDR3 is 17 amino acids long. The CDR3 sequence: CASSFRPDTRSGNTIYF. CDR3 nucleotides: TGTGCCAGCAGCTTTAGGCCGGACACCCGCTCTGGAAACACCATATATTTT.

The rearrangement uses TRBV5-1 and TRBJ1-1; possible D gene TRBD1, 5 bases. Trimming removed 3 bases from V and 3 bases from J, with 15 bases in between. This CDR3 spans 15 amino acids. Germline CDR1 SGHRS, CDR2 YFSETQ. The CDR3 here is CASSSAGGLDTEAFF. DNA for the CDR3: TGCGCCAGCAGCTCCGCGGGGGGGTTAGACACTGAAGCTTTCTTT. Full variable domain (rest looked up from reference TRBV5-1 and TRBJ1-1): KAGVTQTPRYLIKTRGQQVTLSCSPISGHRSVSWYQQTPGQGLQFLFEYFSETQRNKGNFPGRFSGRQFSNSRSEMNVSTLELGDSALYLCASSSAGGLDTEAFFGQGTRLTVV.

This chain connects TRBV12-5 to TRBJ1-1, with 7 nucleotides matching TRBD1. The CDR3 runs to 18 residues. The J segment lost 4 bases and the V segment lost 6 bases, leaving 20 bases of the junction unmatched. Germline V gene data show CDR1 as LGHNT and CDR2 as FRNRAP. The CDR3 spells CASGLAYAARQGGTEAFF. The CDR3 coding sequence is TGTGCTAGTGGCCTCGCTTACGCAGCGAGGCAGGGGGGCACTGAAGCTTTCTTT.

The chain recombines TRBV5-4 with TRBJ2-3; D possibly corresponds to TRBD1 (5 bases). Germline assignment: CDR1 SGHNT and CDR2 YYREEE (reference sequence). V lost 4 bases, J lost 2 bases, and 14 bases lay in between. The CDR3 has 15 amino acids. The CDR3 sequence is CASSDRRRDTDTQYF. The DNA of the CDR3 is TGTGCCAGCAGCGATCGTCGCAGGGACACAGATACGCAGTATTTT.

The chain combines TRBV9 with TRBJ1-6, with D perhaps TRBD1 (5 bases). The germline CDR1 and CDR2 sequences are SGDLS and YYNGEE. The CDR3 sequence is 15 residues long. V lost 3 bases to trimming and J lost 8 bases, with 15 bases between them. The CDR3 is CASSAPGGTDSPLHF. For the CDR3, the DNA is TGTGCCAGCAGCGCCCCTGGGGGTACGGATTCACCCCTCCACTTT.

This clone was counted a single time. J is TRBJ2-5 and V is TRBV30, with TRBD2 matching 7 bases. Trimming took 0 bases from V and 4 from J; bases not matched to a gene: 11. CDR3 length: 16 amino acids. Per germline, CDR1 GTSNPN and CDR2 SVGIG (reference sequence). The CDR3 sequence: CAWSVGASGGGETQYF. The DNA of the CDR3 is TGTGCCTGGAGTGTCGGGGCTAGCGGAGGAGGAGAGACCCAGTACTTC.